A selection of T cell receptor beta chains follows, all from one sample in a study of T cells in localized non-small cell lung cancer. The method was immunoSEQ multiplex PCR; TCRdb's version includes in-frame clones alone and lacks a portion of them. Found here are about 20,000 clones, roughly nine tenths of them singletons; the top ten hold roughly 23%. Source: PBMCs, taken before any cancer treatment. The receptor source for this set is a man between 40 and 70 years old with stage II squamous cell lung carcinoma. Each CDR3 is given with its conserved first and last residue. The order of the fields is clone size, J gene, D gene, V gene, CDR3 length, CDR3 protein, CDR3 DNA. D genes are given only for firm matches. Only some rows state a clone size, as once, few, many or a class for expanded clones.

clone_size: .
j_call: TRBJ1-6
d_call: .
v_call: TRBV9
cdr3_length: 12
cdr3_aa: CASSVPSGPLHF
cdr3_nt: TGTGCCAGCAGCGTACCCTCGGGACCCCTCCACTTT

clone_size: .
j_call: TRBJ1-6
d_call: TRBD1
v_call: TRBV4-3
cdr3_length: 15
cdr3_aa: CASSQVGGQNSPLHF
cdr3_nt: TGCGCCAGCAGCCAAGTGGGGGGACAGAATTCACCCCTCCACTTT

clone_size: .
j_call: TRBJ2-7
d_call: TRBD1
v_call: TRBV7-2
cdr3_length: 13
cdr3_aa: CASSDRGLPEQYF
cdr3_nt: TGTGCCAGCAGCGACAGGGGGCTACCCGAGCAGTACTTC

clone_size: .
j_call: TRBJ2-1
d_call: TRBD1
v_call: TRBV4-3
cdr3_length: 15
cdr3_aa: CASSRGQAGYNEQFF
cdr3_nt: TGCGCCAGCAGCCGAGGACAGGCCGGCTACAATGAGCAGTTCTTC

clone_size: .
j_call: TRBJ1-2
d_call: .
v_call: TRBV6-5
cdr3_length: 15
cdr3_aa: CASSFIGGPNYGYTF
cdr3_nt: TGTGCCAGCAGCTTTATCGGGGGACCTAACTATGGCTACACCTTC

clone_size: .
j_call: TRBJ2-5
d_call: .
v_call: TRBV5-5
cdr3_length: 15
cdr3_aa: CASSQQGRLQETQYF
cdr3_nt: TGTGCCAGCAGCCAACAGGGTAGACTCCAAGAGACCCAGTACTTC

clone_size: .
j_call: TRBJ1-2
d_call: .
v_call: TRBV28
cdr3_length: 12
cdr3_aa: CASSSQGYGYTF
cdr3_nt: TGTGCCAGCAGCTCTCAGGGGTATGGCTACACCTTC

clone_size: .
j_call: TRBJ1-1
d_call: .
v_call: TRBV6-6
cdr3_length: 14
cdr3_aa: CASSRGRMNPIAFF
cdr3_nt: TGTGCCAGCAGCCGGGGACGGATGAACCCCATAGCTTTCTTT

clone_size: .
j_call: TRBJ1-1
d_call: TRBD1
v_call: TRBV11-2
cdr3_length: 13
cdr3_aa: CASSLAQTGEAFF
cdr3_nt: TGTGCCAGCAGCTTAGCCCAGACAGGGGAAGCTTTCTTT

clone_size: .
j_call: TRBJ2-2
d_call: .
v_call: TRBV28
cdr3_length: 15
cdr3_aa: CASTTTGTPRGELFF
cdr3_nt: TGTGCCAGCACCACCACCGGGACACCGAGGGGGGAGCTGTTTTTT

clone_size: .
j_call: TRBJ2-7
d_call: .
v_call: TRBV5-1
cdr3_length: 17
cdr3_aa: CASSEARVLSGRSEQYF
cdr3_nt: TGCGCCAGCAGCGAAGCCAGGGTACTCTCGGGGAGATCCGAGCAGTACTTC

clone_size: .
j_call: TRBJ2-7
d_call: TRBD2
v_call: TRBV19
cdr3_length: 17
cdr3_aa: CASSSILSGGNSYEQYF
cdr3_nt: TGTGCCAGTAGTAGTATCCTTAGCGGGGGGAACTCCTACGAGCAGTACTTC

clone_size: .
j_call: TRBJ1-1
d_call: .
v_call: TRBV5-8
cdr3_length: 16
cdr3_aa: CASSDLRHAKNTEAFF
cdr3_nt: TGTGCCAGCAGCGACCTAAGGCACGCTAAGAACACTGAAGCTTTCTTT

clone_size: .
j_call: TRBJ1-5
d_call: .
v_call: TRBV28
cdr3_length: 13
cdr3_aa: CASSLNSNQPQHF
cdr3_nt: TGTGCCAGCAGCCTCAATAGCAATCAGCCCCAGCATTTT

clone_size: .
j_call: TRBJ2-1
d_call: .
v_call: TRBV27
cdr3_length: 14
cdr3_aa: CASSSGSIAWEQFF
cdr3_nt: TGTGCCAGCAGTTCGGGGTCCATCGCGTGGGAGCAGTTCTTC

clone_size: .
j_call: TRBJ1-2
d_call: .
v_call: TRBV10-3
cdr3_length: 11
cdr3_aa: CAISEGQGYTF
cdr3_nt: TGTGCCATCAGCGAGGGGCAAGGCTACACCTTC

clone_size: .
j_call: TRBJ1-1
d_call: TRBD1
v_call: TRBV5-1
cdr3_length: 14
cdr3_aa: CASSWDRENTEAFF
cdr3_nt: TGCGCCAGCAGCTGGGACAGGGAGAACACTGAAGCTTTCTTT

clone_size: .
j_call: TRBJ2-5
d_call: .
v_call: TRBV28
cdr3_length: 14
cdr3_aa: CASSFRQLGETQYF
cdr3_nt: TGTGCCAGCAGTTTCAGGCAGTTAGGAGAGACCCAGTACTTC

clone_size: .
j_call: TRBJ2-2
d_call: .
v_call: TRBV7-2
cdr3_length: 15
cdr3_aa: CASSLGRGSPGELFF
cdr3_nt: TGTGCCAGCAGCTTAGGTCGGGGCTCCCCCGGGGAGCTGTTTTTT

clone_size: .
j_call: TRBJ2-1
d_call: .
v_call: TRBV28
cdr3_length: 15
cdr3_aa: CASSFGAIGANEQFF
cdr3_nt: TGTGCCAGCAGCTTCGGGGCGATAGGGGCGAATGAGCAGTTCTTC

clone_size: .
j_call: TRBJ2-7
d_call: .
v_call: TRBV28
cdr3_length: 14
cdr3_aa: CASRGPTGSHEQYF
cdr3_nt: TGTGCCAGCAGGGGACCAACAGGGAGCCACGAGCAGTACTTC

clone_size: once
j_call: TRBJ2-3
d_call: TRBD2
v_call: TRBV30
cdr3_length: 15
cdr3_aa: CAWSVRRGGSDTQYF
cdr3_nt: TGTGCCTGGAGTGTACGGCGGGGGGGCTCAGATACGCAGTATTTT

clone_size: .
j_call: TRBJ1-2
d_call: .
v_call: TRBV30
cdr3_length: 13
cdr3_aa: CAWSVTGDYGYTF
cdr3_nt: TGTGCCTGGAGTGTAACGGGGGACTATGGCTACACCTTC

clone_size: .
j_call: TRBJ2-3
d_call: .
v_call: TRBV5-4
cdr3_length: 14
cdr3_aa: CASSFGKAADTQYF
cdr3_nt: TGTGCCAGCAGCTTTGGAAAAGCGGCAGATACGCAGTATTTT

clone_size: .
j_call: TRBJ2-3
d_call: .
v_call: TRBV9
cdr3_length: 13
cdr3_aa: CASSSIRTDTQYF
cdr3_nt: TGTGCCAGCAGTTCGATACGGACAGATACGCAGTATTTT

clone_size: few
j_call: TRBJ2-7
d_call: .
v_call: TRBV5-6
cdr3_length: 15
cdr3_aa: CASSVGPGGAYEQYF
cdr3_nt: TGTGCCAGCAGCGTGGGACCCGGAGGGGCCTACGAGCAGTACTTC

clone_size: .
j_call: TRBJ1-5
d_call: .
v_call: TRBV6-1
cdr3_length: 15
cdr3_aa: CASSEDGFWDQPQHF
cdr3_nt: TGTGCCAGCAGTGAAGACGGGTTTTGGGATCAGCCCCAGCATTTT

clone_size: .
j_call: TRBJ2-1
d_call: .
v_call: TRBV9
cdr3_length: 16
cdr3_aa: CASSVGVNPTDNEQFF
cdr3_nt: TGTGCCAGCAGCGTAGGCGTAAACCCTACTGACAATGAGCAGTTCTTC

clone_size: .
j_call: TRBJ2-7
d_call: .
v_call: TRBV7-9
cdr3_length: 12
cdr3_aa: CASSRVSYEQYF
cdr3_nt: TGTGCCAGCAGCCGCGTGAGTTACGAGCAGTACTTC

clone_size: .
j_call: TRBJ2-1
d_call: TRBD2
v_call: TRBV7-9
cdr3_length: 16
cdr3_aa: CASSERPVAGENEQFF
cdr3_nt: TGTGCCAGCAGCGAGCGCCCGGTAGCGGGAGAAAATGAGCAGTTCTTC

clone_size: .
j_call: TRBJ1-1
d_call: .
v_call: TRBV30
cdr3_length: 15
cdr3_aa: CAWSVMRGGITEAFF
cdr3_nt: TGTGCCTGGAGTGTAATGCGGGGGGGGATCACTGAAGCTTTCTTT

clone_size: .
j_call: TRBJ2-1
d_call: .
v_call: TRBV5-8
cdr3_length: 15
cdr3_aa: CASSRLGQSYNEQFF
cdr3_nt: TGTGCCAGCAGCCGGCTGGGGCAGTCATACAATGAGCAGTTCTTC

clone_size: .
j_call: TRBJ2-7
d_call: TRBD1
v_call: TRBV2
cdr3_length: 14
cdr3_aa: CASSPRTGSYEQYF
cdr3_nt: TGTGCCAGCAGTCCCCGGACAGGATCCTACGAGCAGTACTTC